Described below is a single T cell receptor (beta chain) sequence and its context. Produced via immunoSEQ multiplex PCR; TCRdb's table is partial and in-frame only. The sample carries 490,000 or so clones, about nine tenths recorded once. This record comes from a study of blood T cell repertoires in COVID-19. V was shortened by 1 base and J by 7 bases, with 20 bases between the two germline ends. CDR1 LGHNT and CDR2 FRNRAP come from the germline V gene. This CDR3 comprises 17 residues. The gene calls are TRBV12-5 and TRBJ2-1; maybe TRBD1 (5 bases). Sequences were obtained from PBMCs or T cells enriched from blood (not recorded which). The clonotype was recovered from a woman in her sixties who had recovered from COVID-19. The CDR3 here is CASGLGERRWGENEQFF. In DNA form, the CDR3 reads TGTGCTAGTGGTTTGGGGGAACGACGGTGGGGCGAGAATGAGCAGTTCTTC. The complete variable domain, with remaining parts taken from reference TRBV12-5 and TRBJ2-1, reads DARVTQTPRHKVTEMGQEVTMRCQPILGHNTVFWYRQTMMQGLELLAYFRNRAPLDDSGMPKDRFSAEMPDATLATLKIQPSEPRDSAVYFCASGLGERRWGENEQFFGPGTRLTVL.